This T cell receptor (beta chain) was captured by sequencing in a study of beta chain features in type 1 diabetes. For this clone: Its antigen is not known.

Study-wide findings and caveats: Healthy donors had naive, central memory and Treg TCRB repertoires that appeared less similar than those seen among patients.

The CDR3 extends over 15 amino acids. Germline lookup yields CDR1 SGHNT and CDR2 YYREEE (reference sequence). After removal of 3 bases from V and 5 bases from J, the junction contained 4 bases not matched to a gene. Every bit of the isolated RNA underwent reverse transcription, so sequencing read expressed TCRB transcripts. Sequencing of naive, central memory and regulatory T cell samples gave an average of roughly 3.5 million reads. The data were produced by immunoSEQ multiplex PCR, yet TCRdb's version contains in-frame clones alone and is incomplete. The sample shows about 410,000 clones, about 14% of them seen only once.

The TCR comes from a young man in good health. The chain has TRBV5-4 and TRBJ2-5, with 13 bases fitting TRBD2. Sequencing input: naive CD4+ T cells from blood. Here the CDR3 reads CASSSGLAGAETQYF. DNA for the CDR3: TGTGCCAGCAGCTCTGGACTAGCGGGGGCTGAGACCCAGTACTTC.